The 10 T cell receptor beta chains given below trace back to one sample, sequenced in a study of regulatory T cells in long-lasting Graves disease. The time point was: persistent/refractory GD, antithyroid drugs over 5 years with positive TRAb. Construction of the TCR library relied on RNA isolated from PBMCs. Arm-PCR with iRepertoire HTBI primers amplified the CDR3 regions for these TCR beta libraries. Each CDR3 protein gets one entry after TCRdb re-called the multiplex PCR reads with MiXCR. The table records roughly 500,000 distinct CDR3 sequences, 20% to 25% of them present only once. Sequencing used peripheral blood mononuclear cells (PBMCs), obtained when the disease was refractory, from a patient treated with antithyroid drugs. Receptors originate from a female donor with Graves disease.

This clonotype showed up many times. The chain carries TRBV20-1 and TRBJ1-1; the D gene is possibly TRBD1 (5 bases). Germline lookup yields CDR1 DFQATT and CDR2 SNEGSKA (reference sequence). V gave up 0 bases and J gave up 5 bases, with 13 bases separating them. The CDR3 is made up of 14 amino acids. CDR3 sequence (DNA): TGCAGTGCTAGAGATCAGACAGTCGGGACTGAAGCTTTCTTT. Amino acids: CSARDQTVGTEAFF.

This chain connects TRBV3-1 to TRBJ2-1; weak D call: TRBD2 (5 bases). The germline V gene encodes CDR1 LGHDT and CDR2 YNNKEL (reference sequence). The V and J ends lost 3 bases and 10 bases respectively, with 10 bases between them. This CDR3 is 12 amino acids long. The CDR3 sequence is CASSHGGGEQFF. In DNA form, the CDR3 reads TGTGCCAGCAGCCACGGAGGTGGAGAGCAGTTCTTC.

V and J are TRBV5-6 and TRBJ2-2; 11 bases match TRBD1. This CDR3 spans 16 amino acids. CDR1 and CDR2 (germline): SGHDT, YYEEEE. With V trimmed by 0 bases and J by 4 bases, 2 bases remained unmatched. CDR3 sequence: CASSLEDRGRTGELFF. For the CDR3, the DNA is TGTGCCAGCAGCTTGGAGGACAGGGGGCGCACCGGGGAGCTGTTTTTT.

This clonotype came up a few times. The chain joins TRBV19 to TRBJ2-7; TRBD1 matches at 7 bases. The trim removed 6 bases at V and 4 bases at J, leaving 12 bases unmatched. This CDR3 region has 15 residues. Germline V gene data show CDR1 as LNHDA and CDR2 as SQIVND (reference sequence). CDR3 region: CASRARDSSIYEQYF. CDR3 sequence (DNA): TGTGCCAGTAGAGCTCGGGACAGCTCTATTTACGAGCAGTACTTC.

This clonotype has more than one count but fewer than ten. This chain uses TRBV9 with TRBJ2-5; 8 bases are a match to TRBD2. The assigned J gene may be wrong: the sequence end matches TRBJ2-7 better. CDR3 length: 16 amino acids. The germline V gene encodes CDR1 SGDLS and CDR2 YYNGEE. The CDR3 DNA follows: TGTGCCAGCAGCGAGGACCCAGCGGGGGCGACCTACGAGCAGTACTTC. Translation gives CASSEDPAGATYEQYF.

The chain carries TRBV10-3 and TRBJ1-3; no clear D gene. CDR1 is ENHRY and CDR2 is SYGVKD in the germline V gene. V was trimmed by 6 bases and J by 0 bases, leaving 12 bases between them. There are 15 residues in the CDR3. The CDR3 is CAIREDTNSGNTIYF. Here the CDR3 DNA reads TGTGCCATCAGGGAAGACACAAACTCTGGAAACACCATATATTTT.

This clonotype was detected many times. The CDR3: CASSLSQQYGYTF. CDR3 sequence (DNA): TGTGCCAGCAGCTTAAGTCAACAGTATGGCTACACCTTC. V is TRBV7-9 and J is TRBJ1-2, with D hard to call. The CDR3 is made up of 13 amino acids. The V gene lost 2 bases and the J gene lost 5 bases, with 9 bases spanning the gap. The germline gives CDR1 SEHNR, CDR2 FQNEAQ (reference sequence). Looking up the rest from reference TRBV7-9 and TRBJ1-2 gives the full variable domain: DTGVSQNPRHKITKRGQNVTFRCDPISEHNRLYWYRQTLGQGPEFLTYFQNEAQLEKSRLLSDRFSAERPKGSFSTLEIQRTEQGDSAMYLCASSLSQQYGYTFGSGTRLTVV.

This clonotype was observed at least ten times. The gene calls are TRBV2 and TRBJ1-1; D gene ambiguous. The CDR3 sequence is 14 residues long. V was pared by 4 bases and J by 4 bases, with 13 bases between. The germline V gene has CDR1 SNHLY and CDR2 FYNNEI. The DNA for the CDR3 is TGTGCCAGCAGTGTGGAGGGCTTGGGCACTGAAGCTTTCTTT. Its protein is CASSVEGLGTEAFF.

The chain uses TRBV29-1 and TRBJ1-4; D is uncertain. V was trimmed by 1 base and J by 4 bases, leaving 10 bases between them. Per the germline V gene, CDR1 is SQVTM and CDR2 is ANQGSEA. The CDR3 totals 14 residues. The CDR3 protein is CSVEVRGGNEKLFF. In DNA form, the CDR3 reads TGCAGCGTTGAAGTACGGGGAGGTAATGAAAAACTGTTTTTT.

This clonotype was picked up many times. The chain links TRBV11-2 to TRBJ2-7; TRBD1 is a possible D gene (5 bases). The CDR3 loop spans 14 amino acids. Germline CDR1 and CDR2: SGHAT and FQNNGV. V was cut by 2 bases and J by 2 bases, with 10 bases left in between. This CDR3 reads CASSLTGGTYEQYF. CDR3 DNA: TGTGCCAGCAGCTTAACAGGTGGAACCTACGAGCAGTACTTC.